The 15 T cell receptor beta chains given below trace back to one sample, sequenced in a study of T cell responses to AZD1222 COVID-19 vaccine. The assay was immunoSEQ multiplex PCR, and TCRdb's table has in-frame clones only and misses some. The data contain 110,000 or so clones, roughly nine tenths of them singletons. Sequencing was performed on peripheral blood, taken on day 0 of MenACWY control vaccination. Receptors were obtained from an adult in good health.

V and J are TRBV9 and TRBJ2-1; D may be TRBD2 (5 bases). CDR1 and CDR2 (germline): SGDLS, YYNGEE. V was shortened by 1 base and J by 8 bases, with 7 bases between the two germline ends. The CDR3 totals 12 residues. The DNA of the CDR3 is TGTGCCAGCAGCGTATCGAGGGATGAGCAGTTCTTC. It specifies CASSVSRDEQFF. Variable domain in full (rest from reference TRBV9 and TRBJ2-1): DSGVTQTPKHLITATGQRVTLRCSPRSGDLSVYWYQQSLDQGLQFLIQYYNGEERAKGNILERFSAQQFPDLHSELNLSSLELGDSALYFCASSVSRDEQFFGPGTRLTVL.

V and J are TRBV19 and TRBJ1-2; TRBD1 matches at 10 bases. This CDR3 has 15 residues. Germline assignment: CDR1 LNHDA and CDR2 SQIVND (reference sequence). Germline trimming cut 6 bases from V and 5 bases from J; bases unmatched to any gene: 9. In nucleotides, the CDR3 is TGTGCCAGTAGCTCTACGGGACAGGGGATATATGGCTACACCTTC. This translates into CASSSTGQGIYGYTF.

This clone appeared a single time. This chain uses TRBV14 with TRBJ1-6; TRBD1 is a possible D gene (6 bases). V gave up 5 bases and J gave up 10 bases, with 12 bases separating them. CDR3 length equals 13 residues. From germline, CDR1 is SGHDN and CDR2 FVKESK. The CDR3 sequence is CASSTTGLSPLHF. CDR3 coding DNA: TGTGCCAGCAGCACTACAGGGTTATCACCCCTCCACTTT.

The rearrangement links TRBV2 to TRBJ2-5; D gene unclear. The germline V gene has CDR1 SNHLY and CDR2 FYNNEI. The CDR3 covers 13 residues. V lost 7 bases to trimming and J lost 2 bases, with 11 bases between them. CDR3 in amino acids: CASTILQQETQYF. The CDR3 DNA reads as TGTGCCAGCACCATACTACAACAAGAGACCCAGTACTTC.

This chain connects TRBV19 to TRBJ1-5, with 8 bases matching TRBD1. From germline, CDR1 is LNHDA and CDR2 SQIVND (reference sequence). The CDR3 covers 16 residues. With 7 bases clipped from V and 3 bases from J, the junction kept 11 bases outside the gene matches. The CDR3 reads CASTDDRGGINQPQHF. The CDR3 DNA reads TGTGCCAGTACCGATGACAGGGGTGGGATCAATCAGCCCCAGCATTTT.

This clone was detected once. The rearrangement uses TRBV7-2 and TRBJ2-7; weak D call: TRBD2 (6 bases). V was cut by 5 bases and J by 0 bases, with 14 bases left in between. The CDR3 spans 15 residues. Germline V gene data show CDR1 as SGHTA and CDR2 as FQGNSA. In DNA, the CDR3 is TGTGCCAGCAGCACTACCGCGGGGAGCTCCTACGAGCAGTACTTC. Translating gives CASSTTAGSSYEQYF. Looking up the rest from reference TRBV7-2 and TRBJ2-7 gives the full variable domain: GAGVSQSPSNKVTEKGKDVELRCDPISGHTALYWYRQSLGQGLEFLIYFQGNSAPDKSGLPSDRFSAERTGGSVSTLTIQRTQQEDSAVYLCASSTTAGSSYEQYFGPGTRLTVT.

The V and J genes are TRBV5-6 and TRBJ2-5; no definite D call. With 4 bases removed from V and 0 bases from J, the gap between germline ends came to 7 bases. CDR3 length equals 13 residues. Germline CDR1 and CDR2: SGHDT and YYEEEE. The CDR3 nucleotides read TGTGCCAGCAGCCCGGAGAACCAAGAGACCCAGTACTTC. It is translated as CASSPENQETQYF.

CDR3: CAWSRIEGSTEAFF. The CDR3 coding sequence is TGTGCCTGGAGCCGTATTGAGGGCAGCACTGAAGCTTTCTTT. V gene TRBV30 combines with J gene TRBJ1-1; D is undetermined. CDR3 length: 14 amino acids. V was pared by 3 bases and J by 4 bases, with 15 bases between. Per the germline V gene, CDR1 is GTSNPN and CDR2 is SVGIG (reference sequence).

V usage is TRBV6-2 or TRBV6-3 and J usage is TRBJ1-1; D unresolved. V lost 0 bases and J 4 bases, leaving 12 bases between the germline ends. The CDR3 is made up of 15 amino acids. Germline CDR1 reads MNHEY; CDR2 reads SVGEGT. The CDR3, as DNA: TGTGCCAGCAGTTACTCTGTGGGAGAGGGCACTGAAGCTTTCTTT. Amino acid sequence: CASSYSVGEGTEAFF.

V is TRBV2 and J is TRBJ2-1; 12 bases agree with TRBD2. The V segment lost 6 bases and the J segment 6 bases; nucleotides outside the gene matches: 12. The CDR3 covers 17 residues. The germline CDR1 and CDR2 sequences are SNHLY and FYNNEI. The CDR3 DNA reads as TGTGCCAGCAGGGCGACTAGCGGGGGCCTCCCCTTCAATGAGCAGTTCTTC. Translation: CASRATSGGLPFNEQFF.

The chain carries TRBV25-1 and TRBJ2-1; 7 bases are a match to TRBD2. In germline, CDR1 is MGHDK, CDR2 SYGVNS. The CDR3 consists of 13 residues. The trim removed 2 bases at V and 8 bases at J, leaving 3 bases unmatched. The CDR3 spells CASSEGSGDEQFF. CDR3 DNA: TGTGCCAGCAGTGAAGGAAGCGGGGATGAGCAGTTCTTC. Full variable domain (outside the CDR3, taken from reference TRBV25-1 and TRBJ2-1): EADIYQTPRYLVIGTGKKITLECSQTMGHDKMYWYQQDPGMELHLIHYSYGVNSTEKGDLSSESTVSRIRTEHFPLTLESARPSHTSQYLCASSEGSGDEQFFGPGTRLTVL.

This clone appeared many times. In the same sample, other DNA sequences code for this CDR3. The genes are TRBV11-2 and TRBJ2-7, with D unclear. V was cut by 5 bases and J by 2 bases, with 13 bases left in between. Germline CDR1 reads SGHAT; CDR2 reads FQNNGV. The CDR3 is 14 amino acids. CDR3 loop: CASSPRTGTYEQYF. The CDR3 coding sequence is TGTGCCAGCAGCCCGCGGACGGGTACCTACGAGCAGTACTTC.

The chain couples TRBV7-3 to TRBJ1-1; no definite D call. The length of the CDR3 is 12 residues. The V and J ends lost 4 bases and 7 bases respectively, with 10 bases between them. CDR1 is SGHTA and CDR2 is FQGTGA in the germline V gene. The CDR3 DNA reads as TGTGCCAGCAGCTCCCCTGCTGGTGAAGCTTTCTTT. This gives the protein CASSSPAGEAFF.

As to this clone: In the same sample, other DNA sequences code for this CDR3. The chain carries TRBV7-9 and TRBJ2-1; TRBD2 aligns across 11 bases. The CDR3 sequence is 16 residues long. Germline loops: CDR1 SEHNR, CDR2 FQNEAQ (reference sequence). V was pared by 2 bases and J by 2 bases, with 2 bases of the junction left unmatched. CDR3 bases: TGTGCCAGCAGCTTATCACTAGCGGGGGCCTACAATGAGCAGTTCTTC. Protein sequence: CASSLSLAGAYNEQFF.

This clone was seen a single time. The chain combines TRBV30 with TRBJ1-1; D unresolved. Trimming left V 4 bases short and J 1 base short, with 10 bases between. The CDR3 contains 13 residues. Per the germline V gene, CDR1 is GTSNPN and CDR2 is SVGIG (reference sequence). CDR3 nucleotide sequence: TGTGCCTGGAAGCTAGGGCAGAACACTGAAGCTTTCTTT. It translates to CAWKLGQNTEAFF.